Included here is one T cell receptor (beta chain) sequence, with context. V lost 5 bases and J lost 5; bases outside the gene matches: 7. This CDR3 contains 14 residues. Germline CDR1 is SNHLY and CDR2 is FYNNEI. These data come from a study of HIV-infected patients and healthy controls. TCRdb re-called the 5' RACE reads through MiXCR, storing one row per CDR3 protein. The sample includes about 64,000 distinct CDR3 sequences, 15% to 20% of them seen just once. The chain combines TRBV2 with TRBJ2-5; 8 positions agree with TRBD1. This TCR was sampled from a human donor in good health. Sample: CD4+ T cells from blood. CDR3: CASSQETGVETQYF. The CDR3 DNA reads as TGTGCCAGCAGTCAGGAGACAGGGGTGGAGACCCAGTACTTC.